These 14 T cell receptor beta chains came from one sample sequenced in a study of cytomegalovirus exposure and HLA in healthy donors. PCR employed 60 Vbeta and 13 Jbeta primers. Data came from immunoSEQ multiplex PCR; TCRdb stores just in-frame clones and leaves some out. The table includes over 100,000 clones, around two thirds detected once. Sequencing input: PBMCs. These receptors were obtained from a woman in her thirties or forties in good health and CMV-seropositive.

The chain couples TRBV7-6 to TRBJ2-7; possible D gene TRBD1, 5 bases. The CDR3 spans 11 residues. Per germline, CDR1 SGHVS and CDR2 FNYEAQ. Trimming shortened V by 5 bases and J by 5 bases, and 7 bases separated the two germline ends. The CDR3 is CASSAGNEQYF. In DNA, the CDR3 is TGTGCCAGCAGCGCAGGGAACGAGCAGTACTTC.

The rearrangement uses TRBV5-6 and TRBJ2-2; tentative D call: TRBD2 (6 bases). This CDR3 spans 17 amino acids. Germline CDR1 reads SGHDT; CDR2 reads YYEEEE. V lost 0 bases to trimming and J lost 5 bases, with 17 bases between them. CDR3 sequence reads: CASSLAVWGGKTGELFF. The CDR3, as DNA: TGTGCCAGCAGCTTGGCCGTATGGGGCGGGAAAACCGGGGAGCTGTTTTTT.

The chain has TRBV5-1 and TRBJ1-1; D may be TRBD1 (6 bases). Per the germline V gene, CDR1 is SGHRS and CDR2 is YFSETQ. CDR3 size: 15 residues. Deletions cut 4 bases from V and 1 base from J, with 14 bases between. The CDR3 sequence is CASSPDGRGNTEAFF. DNA for the CDR3: TGCGCCAGCAGCCCAGATGGCAGGGGGAACACTGAAGCTTTCTTT. The variable domain in full, completed from reference TRBV5-1 and TRBJ1-1, reads KAGVTQTPRYLIKTRGQQVTLSCSPISGHRSVSWYQQTPGQGLQFLFEYFSETQRNKGNFPGRFSGRQFSNSRSEMNVSTLELGDSALYLCASSPDGRGNTEAFFGQGTRLTVV.

The chain employs TRBV6-1 and TRBJ1-4; D is undetermined. V was pared by 0 bases and J by 5 bases, with 13 bases between. This CDR3 has 16 residues. Germline lookup yields CDR1 MNHNS and CDR2 SASEGT. This CDR3 reads CASSEALPQVNEKLFF. CDR3 DNA: TGTGCCAGCAGTGAAGCGCTTCCGCAGGTGAATGAAAAACTGTTTTTT.

The chain links TRBV28 to TRBJ1-2; D remains unclear. V dropped 5 bases and J dropped 2 bases, with 12 bases sitting between them. CDR1 is MDHEN, CDR2 SYDVKM, per germline. CDR3 length: 14 amino acids. The CDR3 nucleotides are TGTGCCAGCAGTCCACAGATCCCCAACTATGGCTACACCTTC. Its translation: CASSPQIPNYGYTF.

This clone came up a few times. This chain joins TRBV7-8 and TRBJ1-6, with TRBD1 identical over 9 bases. The CDR3 runs 17 residues. The germline gives CDR1 SGHVS, CDR2 FQNEAQ. Germline trimming cut 2 bases from V and 7 bases from J; bases unmatched to any gene: 9. CDR3 loop: CASSLPTGGTGNSPLHF. CDR3 DNA sequence: TGTGCCAGCAGCTTACCCACCGGAGGGACAGGGAATTCACCCCTCCACTTT.

The chain uses TRBV12-5 and TRBJ2-7; TRBD1 matches at 8 bases. The ends lost 3 bases at V and 5 bases at J; junction bases unmatched: 6. The CDR3 length is 14 residues. The germline gives CDR1 LGHNT, CDR2 FRNRAP. CDR3 loop: CASGFGQGADEQYF. The CDR3 DNA reads as TGTGCTAGTGGTTTTGGACAGGGAGCGGACGAGCAGTACTTC.

V gene TRBV6-1 combines with J gene TRBJ1-3, with D maybe TRBD1 (5 bases). The CDR3 has 11 residues. V gave up 6 bases and J gave up 14 bases, with 14 bases separating them. Germline CDR1 MNHNS, CDR2 SASEGT. The CDR3 is CASSRQYSLYF. Here the CDR3 DNA reads TGTGCCAGCAGCCGACAGTATTCCCTATATTTT.

CDR3 coding DNA: TGTGCCAGCAGCGGGACTAGCGGCTTAACCGGGGAGCTGTTTTTT. This translates into CASSGTSGLTGELFF. The chain is built from TRBV6-6 and TRBJ2-2; 11 nucleotides match TRBD2. After removal of 6 bases from V and 5 bases from J, the junction contained 5 bases not matched to a gene. Germline CDR1 is MNHNY and CDR2 is SVGAGI (reference sequence). The CDR3 has 15 residues.

The CDR3 DNA sequence: TGTGCCAGTAGTATGGGGACTAGCGGAGGAAGACCCCAGTATTTT. Protein sequence: CASSMGTSGGRPQYF. The chain links TRBV19 to TRBJ2-3, with TRBD2 matching over 11 bases. The junction had 11 bases not matched to a gene; V was cut back by 3 bases and J by 12 bases. CDR3 length: 15 residues. Germline V lookup: CDR1 LNHDA, CDR2 SQIVND (reference sequence).

This clone was observed a few times. V gene TRBV6-6 combines with J gene TRBJ1-1; the D gene is possibly TRBD1 (5 bases). Germline V gene lookup returns CDR1 MNHNY and CDR2 SVGAGI (reference sequence). There are 14 residues in the CDR3. Trimming cost V 5 bases and J 2 bases, with 12 bases left between them. In DNA form, the CDR3 reads TGTGCCAGCAGTAGGGAGGGACTAAACACTGAAGCTTTCTTT. It codes for CASSREGLNTEAFF.

CDR3 sequence: CASSLGSAGEQFF. In DNA form, the CDR3 reads TGTGCCAGCAGCTTAGGGAGCGCGGGAGAGCAGTTCTTC. The rearrangement links TRBV7-3 to TRBJ2-1, with D perhaps matching TRBD2 (6 bases). The germline V gene encodes CDR1 SGHTA and CDR2 FQGTGA. The CDR3 extends over 13 amino acids. Trimming cost V 2 bases and J 10 bases, with 12 bases left between them.

This clone has only a few counts. The chain carries TRBV29-1 and TRBJ2-6, with D unresolved. The CDR3 contains 15 residues. Trimming cost V 4 bases and J 0 bases, with 10 bases left between them. Germline V gene lookup returns CDR1 SQVTM and CDR2 ANQGSEA. CDR3 amino acids: CSVVYQFSGANVLTF. Written as DNA, the CDR3 is TGCAGCGTTGTTTACCAGTTCTCTGGGGCCAACGTCCTGACTTTC.

V is TRBV4-1 and J is TRBJ2-7; perhaps TRBD2 as D (5 bases). V was cut by 2 bases and J by 0 bases, with 11 bases left in between. This CDR3 contains 15 residues. Germline lookup yields CDR1 MGHRA and CDR2 YSYEKL. The CDR3 loop reads CASSQSGSPSYEQYF. The CDR3 DNA follows: TGCGCCAGCAGCCAAAGCGGATCCCCCTCCTACGAGCAGTACTTC.